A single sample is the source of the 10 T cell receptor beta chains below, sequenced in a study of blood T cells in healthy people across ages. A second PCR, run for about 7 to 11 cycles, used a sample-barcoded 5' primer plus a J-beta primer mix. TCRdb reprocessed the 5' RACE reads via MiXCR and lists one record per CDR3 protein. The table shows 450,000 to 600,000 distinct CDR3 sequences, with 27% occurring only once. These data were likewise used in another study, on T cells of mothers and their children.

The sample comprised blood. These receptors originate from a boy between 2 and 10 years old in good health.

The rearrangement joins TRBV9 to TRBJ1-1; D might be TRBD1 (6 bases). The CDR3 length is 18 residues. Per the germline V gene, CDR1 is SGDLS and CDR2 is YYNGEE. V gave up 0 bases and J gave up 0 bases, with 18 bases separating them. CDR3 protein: CASSVGRGTLEMNTEAFF. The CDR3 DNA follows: TGTGCCAGCAGCGTAGGGAGGGGGACTCTAGAGATGAACACTGAAGCTTTCTTT. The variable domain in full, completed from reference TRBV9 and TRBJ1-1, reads DSGVTQTPKHLITATGQRVTLRCSPRSGDLSVYWYQQSLDQGLQFLIQYYNGEERAKGNILERFSAQQFPDLHSELNLSSLELGDSALYFCASSVGRGTLEMNTEAFFGQGTRLTVV.

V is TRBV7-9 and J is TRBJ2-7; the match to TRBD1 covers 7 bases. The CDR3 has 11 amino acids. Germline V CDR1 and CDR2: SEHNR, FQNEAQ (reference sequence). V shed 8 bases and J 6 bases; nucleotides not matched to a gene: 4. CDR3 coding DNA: TGTGCCAGCGGGACAGTTGGCGAGCAGTACTTC. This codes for CASGTVGEQYF.

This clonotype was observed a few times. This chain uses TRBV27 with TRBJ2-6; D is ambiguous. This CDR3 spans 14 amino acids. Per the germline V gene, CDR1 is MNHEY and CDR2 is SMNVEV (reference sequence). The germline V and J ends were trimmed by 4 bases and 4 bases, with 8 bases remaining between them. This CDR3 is CASSWGPGANVLTF. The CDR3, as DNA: TGTGCCAGCAGTTGGGGTCCAGGGGCCAACGTCCTGACTTTC. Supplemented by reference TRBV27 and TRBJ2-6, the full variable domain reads EAQVTQNPRYLITVTGKKLTVTCSQNMNHEYMSWYRQDPGLGLRQIYYSMNVEVTDKGDVPEGYKVSRKEKRNFPLILESPSPNQTSLYFCASSWGPGANVLTFGAGSRLTVL.

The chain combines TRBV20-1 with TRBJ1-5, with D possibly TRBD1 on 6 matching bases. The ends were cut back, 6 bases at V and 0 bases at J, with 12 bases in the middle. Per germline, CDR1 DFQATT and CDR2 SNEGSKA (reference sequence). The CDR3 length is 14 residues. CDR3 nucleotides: TGCAGTGCCCAGACAGGCTATAGCAATCAGCCCCAGCATTTT. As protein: CSAQTGYSNQPQHF.

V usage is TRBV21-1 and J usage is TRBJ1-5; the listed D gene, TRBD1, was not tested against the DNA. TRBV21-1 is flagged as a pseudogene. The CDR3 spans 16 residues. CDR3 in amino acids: CASSKAPGSRNQPQHF. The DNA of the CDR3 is TGTGCCAGCAGCAAAGCGCCAGGGTCACGGAATCAGCCCCAGCATTTT.

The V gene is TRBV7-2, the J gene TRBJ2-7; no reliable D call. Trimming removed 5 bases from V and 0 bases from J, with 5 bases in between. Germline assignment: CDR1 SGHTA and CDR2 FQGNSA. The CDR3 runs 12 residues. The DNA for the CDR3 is TGTGCCAGCAGCCCCGCCTCCTACGAGCAGTACGTC. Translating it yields CASSPASYEQYV.

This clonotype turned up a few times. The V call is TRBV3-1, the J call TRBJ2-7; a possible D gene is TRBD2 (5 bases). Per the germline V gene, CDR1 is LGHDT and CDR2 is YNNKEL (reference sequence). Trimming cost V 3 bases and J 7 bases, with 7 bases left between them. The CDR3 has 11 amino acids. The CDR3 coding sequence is TGTGCCAGCAGCCATGAGGGAGAGCAGTACTTC. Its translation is CASSHEGEQYF.

The CDR3 nucleotides read TGTGCCAACATGGACAGGGCCGCCTACGAGCAGTACTTC. Its protein product is CANMDRAAYEQYF. The chain links TRBV25-1 to TRBJ2-7; the match to TRBD1 covers 8 bases. Germline CDR1 is MGHDK and CDR2 is SYGVNS. J lost 2 bases, V lost 10 bases, and 7 bases had no gene match. This CDR3 contains 13 residues.

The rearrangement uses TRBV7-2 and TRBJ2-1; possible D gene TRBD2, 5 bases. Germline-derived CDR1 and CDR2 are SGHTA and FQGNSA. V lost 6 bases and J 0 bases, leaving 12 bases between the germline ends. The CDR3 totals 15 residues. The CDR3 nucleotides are TGTGCCAGCAGAACCGAGCGGAACTCCTACAATGAGCAGTTCTTC. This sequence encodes CASRTERNSYNEQFF.

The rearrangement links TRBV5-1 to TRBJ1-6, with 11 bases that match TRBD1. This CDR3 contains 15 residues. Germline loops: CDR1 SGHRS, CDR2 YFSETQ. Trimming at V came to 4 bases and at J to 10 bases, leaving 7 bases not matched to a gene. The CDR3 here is CASSGTGTGGSPLHF. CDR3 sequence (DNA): TGCGCCAGCAGCGGTACCGGGACAGGGGGATCACCCCTCCACTTT.